The text below deals with one T cell receptor (beta chain). Its antigen has not been determined. There are no base qualities to consult, and no much larger clone falls within one base. V is trimmed back by 2 bases and J by 4 bases, and the junction contains 5 bases that no gene match accounts for. Via the germline V gene (reference sequence), CDR1 is LNHNV and CDR2 YYDKDF. The CDR3 sequence holds 15 residues, the cysteine and phenylalanine included. Just the 45-base CDR3 DNA is kept, in frame starting at base 1. The immunoSEQ Assay, a bias-controlled multiplex PCR, was used to amplify TCRbeta CDR3 regions from genomic DNA. The original pipeline was this. Nucleated cell counts per sample were estimated from amplification of reference gene primers within the assay. To quantify the absolute abundance of each unique TCRbeta CDR3 rearrangement, sequence reads were collapsed and filtered. Productive Simpson clonality was computed per sample as the square root of Simpson's diversity index over productive rearrangements. TCRdb stores this immuneACCESS table with in-frame sequences only. Part of the clones is absent; in the studies checked, under half of the shortfall reflects unresolved V genes, and no reason is known for the rest. That table furnishes V, J and clone size, whereas the DNA furnished D and trimming. In this sample the table shows around 160,000 clones, around 80% of which occur a single time. The ten biggest clones cover less than 20% of the sample.

These data originate in a study of blood T cell repertoires in COVID-19 (dated by TCRdb to 2018 to 2020). Broadly, across the study: The collaborator samples originated in the United States, Italy and Spain and spanned the acute and convalescent phases of COVID-19. Samples were obtained from the ongoing ImmuneRACE study (first 160 participants) and from 1,200 or so subjects provided by 6 global collaborators. The dataset comprised deeply sampled blood TCRbeta repertoires from subjects exposed to, actively infected with, or recovered from COVID-19. HLA class I and class II types, where available, came from metadata supplied by the sample provider rather than from assay-based typing. The material from the prospective study consisted of cDNA or gDNA derived from T cells, B-cell-depleted T cells, or PBMCs. A de-identified subject ID, COVID-19 status, age in years and sex were almost always included in the sample metadata. A freely available public database, intended as a resource for researchers studying the immune response to SARS-CoV-2, is where the repertoires were released.

The collaborating institutions used their own protocols to collect whole blood in K2EDTA tubes. For TCRbeta analysis, collaborators shipped samples as frozen whole blood, isolated PBMCs, or DNA extracted from either of those sample types. Points the paper makes about the study in general: How much clinical and demographic metadata was included differed by source and by participant, and the metadata was provided uncurated.

The TCR was taken from an elderly woman with acute or convalescent COVID-19. The V and J segments used are TRBV15 and TRBJ2-5, with TRBD1 identical over 9 junction bases. The sequencing sample was made of peripheral blood. The CDR3 loop reads CATSRPDRGRETQYF. DNA sequence: TGTGCCACCAGCAGACCGGACAGGGGAAGAGAGACCCAGTACTTC.